The entry that follows covers one T cell receptor (beta chain) sequence. Its target is unknown. The data belong to a study of cytomegalovirus exposure and HLA in healthy donors. Study background: As an earlier analysis found, around 170 million T cells yielded 95 million to 130 million unique TCR beta sequences. Study-wide results and limits: Segments of the TCR beta V type were, in most cases, productive about 87% or about 30% of the time in an earlier analysis. It was assumed in the presence/absence analyses that sequencing depth was roughly uniform across donors.

It was with 60 Vbeta and 13 Jbeta primers that the PCR ran. Here immunoSEQ multiplex PCR was the method, and the copy in TCRdb shows in-frame clones only, minus some. Among roughly 99,000 clones listed, around four fifths were seen once. Trimming took 1 base from V and 4 from J; bases not matched to a gene: 5. Germline values: CDR1 SGHRS, CDR2 YFSETQ. The CDR3 covers 15 residues. Donors had nominal health at sampling but likely had unrecorded immune exposures. The rearrangement joins TRBV5-1 to TRBJ2-3; 8 bases fit TRBD2. Sequencing used PBMCs. This sequence originates from a man younger than 40 in good health and CMV-seronegative. The CDR3 coding sequence is TGCGCCAGCAGCTTGTTGGGACTAGAATCAGATACGCAGTATTTT. It translates to CASSLLGLESDTQYF.